One and the same sample provided the 32 T cell receptor beta chains below, sequenced in a study of blood T cell repertoires in COVID-19. The protocol was immunoSEQ multiplex PCR, while the TCRdb copy is restricted to in-frame clones and leaves out a portion. The sample has hundreds of thousands of clones, over 75% seen once. Sequenced input: PBMCs or T cells enriched from blood (not recorded which). Receptors were obtained from a young woman who had been exposed to COVID-19.

Here the CDR3 DNA reads TGTGCCAGCATTCGTGAGGGCCTGATCTACAATGAGCAGTTCTTC. Translating it yields CASIREGLIYNEQFF. This chain joins TRBV6-5 and TRBJ2-1; D may be TRBD2 (5 bases). This CDR3 is 15 amino acids long. CDR1 is MNHEY, CDR2 SVGAGI, per germline. V was pared by 7 bases and J by 3 bases, with 16 bases between.

This sequence joins TRBV4-1 and TRBJ2-1; TRBD2 aligns across 12 bases. Trimming removed 5 bases from V and 5 bases from J; junction bases left unmatched: 4. The V gene's germline CDR1 is MGHRA and CDR2 YSYEKL. The CDR3 runs to 15 residues. CDR3 nucleotides: TGCGCCAGCAGCTCAGGACTAGCGGGAAACAATGAGCAGTTCTTC. Translation gives CASSSGLAGNNEQFF.

The V gene is TRBV13, the J gene TRBJ2-2; 9 bases align to TRBD2. Trimming removed 1 base from V and 7 bases from J; junction bases left unmatched: 4. CDR1 is PRHDT and CDR2 is FYEKMQ in the germline V gene (reference sequence). The CDR3 runs 15 residues. The CDR3: CASSLVAGAGGELFF. The CDR3 coding sequence is TGTGCCAGCAGCTTAGTAGCGGGAGCGGGCGGGGAGCTGTTTTTT.

The chain couples TRBV7-9 to TRBJ2-5; 7 bases fit TRBD1. With V trimmed by 6 bases and J by 5 bases, 21 bases remained unmatched. The CDR3 loop spans 18 amino acids. Germline loops: CDR1 SEHNR, CDR2 FQNEAQ (reference sequence). CDR3 sequence: CASSYSNEHLTGVETQYF. Here the CDR3 DNA reads TGTGCCAGCAGTTACTCGAACGAGCACCTCACAGGGGTCGAGACCCAGTACTTC.

The rearrangement joins TRBV2 to TRBJ2-7, with 8 nucleotides matching TRBD1. The CDR3 sequence is 14 residues long. Germline V gene data show CDR1 as SNHLY and CDR2 as FYNNEI. The J segment lost 3 bases and the V segment lost 4 bases, leaving 5 bases of the junction unmatched. CDR3 coding DNA: TGTGCCAGCAGTGCAAGGGACAGGTTCTACGAGCAGTACTTC. Translation gives CASSARDRFYEQYF. Drawing the rest from reference TRBV2 and TRBJ2-7, the complete variable domain is EPEVTQTPSHQVTQMGQEVILRCVPISNHLYFYWYRQILGQKVEFLVSFYNNEISEKSEIFDDQFSVERPDGSNFTLKIRSTKLEDSAMYFCASSARDRFYEQYFGPGTRLTVT.

The chain carries TRBV6-9 and TRBJ2-7; TRBD2 matches 10 bases. Germline CDR1 reads MNHGY; CDR2 reads SVAAGI. The V segment lost 7 bases and the J segment 4 bases; nucleotides outside the gene matches: 4. The CDR3 spans 13 residues. In DNA form, the CDR3 reads TGTGCCAGCATCACTAGCGGGGCATACGAGCAGTACTTC. Protein sequence: CASITSGAYEQYF.

There are a few counts of this clone. The rearrangement joins TRBV28 to TRBJ1-5; D may be TRBD1 (6 bases). Trimming took 6 bases from V and 6 from J, leaving 18 bases between them. CDR3 length: 15 residues. Germline V gene lookup returns CDR1 MDHEN and CDR2 SYDVKM. The CDR3 protein is CASSLQGKGGQPQHF. In DNA form, the CDR3 reads TGTGCCAGCAGCCTCCAGGGGAAGGGCGGTCAGCCCCAGCATTTT. Full variable domain (rest looked up from reference TRBV28 and TRBJ1-5): DVKVTQSSRYLVKRTGEKVFLECVQDMDHENMFWYRQDPGLGLRLIYFSYDVKMKEKGDIPEGYSVSREKKERFSLILESASTNQTSMYLCASSLQGKGGQPQHFGDGTRLSIL.

The chain is built from TRBV2 and TRBJ1-4; a possible D gene is TRBD1 (6 bases). Germline V gene sequence: CDR1 SNHLY, CDR2 FYNNEI. The V end was cut by 6 bases, the J end by 7 bases, with 21 bases between. CDR3 length equals 16 residues. CDR3 DNA: TGTGCCAGCAGCCTACAGGGAGGGATAGTGACTGAAAAACTGTTTTTT. The encoded protein is CASSLQGGIVTEKLFF.

The chain has TRBV7-2 and TRBJ2-1; D unresolved. Between the trimmed V and J ends, which lost 10 bases and 4 bases, there was a span of 11 bases. CDR1 is SGHTA and CDR2 is FQGNSA in the germline V gene. This CDR3 has 12 residues. The CDR3 coding sequence is TGTGCCACCCAAACTCATTACAATGAGCAGTTCTTC. Translated, it gives CATQTHYNEQFF.

The CDR3 protein is CASSTRDNSYNEQFF. The CDR3, as DNA: TGTGCCAGCAGTACGAGGGACAACTCCTACAATGAGCAGTTCTTC. The V and J genes are TRBV28 and TRBJ2-1; D perhaps matches TRBD1 (6 bases). V lost 5 bases, J lost 0 bases, and 11 bases lay in between. The CDR3 has 15 amino acids. Germline values: CDR1 MDHEN, CDR2 SYDVKM. Drawing the rest from reference TRBV28 and TRBJ2-1, the complete variable domain is DVKVTQSSRYLVKRTGEKVFLECVQDMDHENMFWYRQDPGLGLRLIYFSYDVKMKEKGDIPEGYSVSREKKERFSLILESASTNQTSMYLCASSTRDNSYNEQFFGPGTRLTVL.

The gene calls are TRBV7-3 and TRBJ1-1, with TRBD1 identical over 8 bases. V shed 5 bases, J shed 7 bases, and the junction held 9 bases outside the gene matches. The CDR3 totals 14 residues. In germline, CDR1 is SGHTA, CDR2 FQGTGA. The CDR3 nucleotides are TGTGCCAGCAGCGCCTCGGGACAGGTACATGAAGCTTTCTTT. Translating it yields CASSASGQVHEAFF.

This clone was found a few times. At one end the junction does not follow the germline gene, possibly because of a read error. The chain couples TRBV11-3 to TRBJ2-5; 7 bases line up with TRBD1. The CDR3 sequence is 12 residues long. CDR1 SGHNT and CDR2 YENEEA come from the germline V gene. CDR3 amino acids: CASSSRDSFLDF. The CDR3 DNA sequence: TGTGCCAGCAGCTCCAGGGACAGTTTTTTGGACTTC. Based on the CDR3 plus reference TRBV11-3 and TRBJ2-5, the full variable domain is EAGVVQSPRYKIIEKKQPVAFWCNPISGHNTLYWYLQNLGQGPELLIRYENEEAVDDSQLPKDRFSAERLKGVDSTLKIQPAELGDSAVYLCASSSRDSFLDFGPGTRLLVL.

The CDR3 region has the DNA TGTGCCAGCTCCCTCCCATCCAGTGAGCAGTTCTTC. This gives the protein CASSLPSSEQFF. The gene calls are TRBV18 and TRBJ2-1; D remains ambiguous. V was shortened by 6 bases and J by 9 bases, with 12 bases between the two germline ends. Germline V gene lookup returns CDR1 KGHSH and CDR2 LQKENI. The CDR3 is 12 residues long.

This rearrangement joins TRBV4-2 to TRBJ1-1; D possibly corresponds to TRBD1 (5 bases). This CDR3 region has 14 residues. V gave up 0 bases and J gave up 8 bases, with 13 bases separating them. Germline V lookup: CDR1 LGHNA, CDR2 YNFKEQ. The CDR3 region has the DNA TGTGCCAGCAGCCAAGATACTACAGGTACCGAAGCTTTCTTT. It translates to CASSQDTTGTEAFF.

This chain uses TRBV28 with TRBJ1-2, with 7 bases aligning to TRBD1. CDR3 length: 15 amino acids. Looked up from germline, CDR1 is MDHEN and CDR2 is SYDVKM. After removal of 6 bases from V and 2 bases from J, the junction contained 9 bases not matched to a gene. Here the CDR3 reads CASRGGQLLNYGYTF. The CDR3 DNA reads as TGTGCCAGCAGGGGGGGACAGCTCCTAAACTATGGCTACACCTTC.

This chain joins TRBV5-1 and TRBJ2-1; TRBD2 aligns across 13 bases. Germline V gives CDR1 SGHRS, CDR2 YFSETQ. J lost 8 bases, V lost 3 bases, and 14 bases had no gene match. This CDR3 spans 18 amino acids. In DNA, the CDR3 is TGCGCCAGCAGCTCCAAACTCCCGGGACTAGCGGGGCAGGATGAGCAGTTCTTC. Residues: CASSSKLPGLAGQDEQFF.

Only one count was recorded for this clone. This chain joins TRBV11-2 and TRBJ2-1; tentative D call: TRBD2 (7 bases). The CDR3 spans 15 residues. V lost 4 bases and J 6 bases, leaving 16 bases between the germline ends. Per the germline V gene, CDR1 is SGHAT and CDR2 is FQNNGV. CDR3 region: CASSSPGGAINEQFF. For the CDR3, the DNA is TGTGCCAGCAGCTCCCCTGGGGGGGCGATCAATGAGCAGTTCTTC.

The J gene is TRBJ1-1, the V gene TRBV7-8; 9 positions agree with TRBD1. V gave up 4 bases and J gave up 3 bases; unmatched junction bases: 3. The CDR3 length is 14 residues. CDR1 is SGHVS and CDR2 is FQNEAQ in the germline V gene. CDR3 DNA sequence: TGTGCCAGCAGCTGGGGACAGGGTGACACTGAAGCTTTCTTT. The encoded protein is CASSWGQGDTEAFF.

The gene calls are TRBV7-3 and TRBJ1-1; TRBD1 matches 8 bases. Trimming took 5 bases from V and 1 from J; bases not matched to a gene: 6. The CDR3 is 15 amino acids. CDR1 and CDR2 from the germline V gene are SGHTA and FQGTGA. CDR3 protein: CASSNQGAGNTEAFF. The CDR3, as DNA: TGTGCCAGCAGCAATCAGGGGGCAGGGAACACTGAAGCTTTCTTT.

The V call is TRBV3-1 (or the pseudogene TRBV3-2), the J call TRBJ2-3; TRBD2 matches at 7 bases. This CDR3 is 15 amino acids long. V shed 3 bases, J shed 2 bases, and the junction held 5 bases outside the gene matches. Germline assignment: CDR1 LGHDT and CDR2 YNNKEL (reference sequence). CDR3 sequence (DNA): TGTGCCAGCAGCCACGCTAGCGGTAACACAGATACGCAGTATTTT. As protein: CASSHASGNTDTQYF.

The count of this clone is one. V and J are TRBV7-9 and TRBJ2-4; perhaps TRBD1 as D (6 bases). V was trimmed by 1 base and J by 0 bases, leaving 16 bases between them. CDR3 length: 18 amino acids. Germline V gene sequence: CDR1 SEHNR, CDR2 FQNEAQ (reference sequence). CDR3 protein: CASSLGFSGQLAKNIQYF. As DNA, the CDR3 is TGTGCCAGCAGCTTAGGCTTCTCGGGACAATTAGCCAAAAACATTCAGTACTTC.

The genes are TRBV2 and TRBJ1-1, with D possibly being TRBD1 (6 bases). The V end was cut by 6 bases, the J end by 0 bases, with 17 bases between. This CDR3 is 16 amino acids long. CDR1 and CDR2 from the germline V gene are SNHLY and FYNNEI. The CDR3 DNA follows: TGTGCCAGCAGGATACAGGGTGAAATTATGAACACTGAAGCTTTCTTT. Translating it yields CASRIQGEIMNTEAFF. Based on the CDR3 plus reference TRBV2 and TRBJ1-1, the full variable domain is EPEVTQTPSHQVTQMGQEVILRCVPISNHLYFYWYRQILGQKVEFLVSFYNNEISEKSEIFDDQFSVERPDGSNFTLKIRSTKLEDSAMYFCASRIQGEIMNTEAFFGQGTRLTVV.

Note on this clone: Other DNA variants within this sample encode the same CDR3. The rearrangement uses TRBV19 and TRBJ1-5, with D unresolved. Germline-derived CDR1 and CDR2 are LNHDA and SQIVND (reference sequence). With 2 bases removed from V and 4 bases from J, the gap between germline ends came to 6 bases. The CDR3 is made up of 13 amino acids. CDR3 sequence (DNA): TGTGCCAGTAGTATACGGGAGAATCAGCCCCAGCATTTT. This codes for CASSIRENQPQHF. Based on the CDR3 plus reference TRBV19 and TRBJ1-5, the full variable domain is DGGITQSPKYLFRKEGQNVTLSCEQNLNHDAMYWYRQDPGQGLRLIYYSQIVNDFQKGDIAEGYSVSREKKESFPLTVTSAQKNPTAFYLCASSIRENQPQHFGDGTRLSIL.

The gene calls are TRBV19 and TRBJ1-2, with 9 bases identical to TRBD1. The J segment lost 6 bases and the V segment lost 0 bases, leaving 2 bases of the junction unmatched. Germline V gene sequence: CDR1 LNHDA, CDR2 SQIVND (reference sequence). The CDR3 has 14 residues. The CDR3 region is CASSIDGTGNGYTF. DNA of the CDR3: TGTGCCAGTAGTATAGATGGGACAGGGAATGGCTACACCTTC.

V and J are TRBV28 and TRBJ2-1; 9 bases align to TRBD2. The CDR3 length is 15 residues. V shed 4 bases and J 5 bases; nucleotides not matched to a gene: 6. Germline assignment: CDR1 MDHEN and CDR2 SYDVKM. The CDR3 region has the DNA TGTGCCAGCAGTTCGGCGGGGGGGCAGGACAATGAGCAGTTCTTC. Its protein is CASSSAGGQDNEQFF.

The rearrangement uses TRBV7-2 and TRBJ2-3, with D possibly being TRBD1 (6 bases). CDR3 length equals 16 residues. Germline V gene lookup returns CDR1 SGHTA and CDR2 FQGNSA. V was shortened by 3 bases and J by 2 bases, with 15 bases between the two germline ends. The CDR3 spells CASSFTGAGATDTQYF. DNA for the CDR3: TGTGCCAGCAGCTTTACTGGGGCAGGGGCCACAGATACGCAGTATTTT.

This chain uses TRBV4-3 with TRBJ1-1; 8 bases are a match to TRBD1. The V segment lost 7 bases and the J segment 3 bases; nucleotides outside the gene matches: 7. Germline values: CDR1 LGHNA, CDR2 YSLEER. The CDR3 length is 14 residues. CDR3 nucleotides: TGCGCCAGCACGGACAGGGTCTGGGACACTGAAGCTTTCTTT. It encodes CASTDRVWDTEAFF.

A word on this clone: Other DNA sequences of this sample code for an identical CDR3. The J gene is TRBJ1-2, the V gene TRBV28; D not resolved. The CDR3 spans 13 residues. Germline-derived CDR1 and CDR2 are MDHEN and SYDVKM. Trimming left V 3 bases short and J 4 bases short, with 9 bases between. The CDR3 loop is CASSLSGIYGYTF. DNA of the CDR3: TGTGCCAGCAGTTTGTCCGGGATCTATGGCTACACCTTC.

The chain couples TRBV18 to TRBJ1-4; D is possibly TRBD1 (5 bases). Trimming pared 2 bases from V and 8 bases from J, leaving 9 bases between. From germline, CDR1 is KGHSH and CDR2 LQKENI. This CDR3 is built from 13 residues. DNA for the CDR3: TGTGCCAGCTCACCAGTCCGGGGGGAAAAACTGTTTTTT. Its protein product is CASSPVRGEKLFF.

The genes are TRBV28 and TRBJ2-7, with TRBD1 matching over 7 bases. Germline V gene lookup returns CDR1 MDHEN and CDR2 SYDVKM. V lost 5 bases and J lost 0; bases outside the gene matches: 4. The CDR3 totals 14 residues. As DNA, the CDR3 is TGTGCCAGCAGTGGGACAGCGACCTCCTACGAGCAGTACTTC. It specifies CASSGTATSYEQYF.

The rearrangement links TRBV7-8 to TRBJ2-7; TRBD1 matches at 11 bases. Germline V CDR1 and CDR2: SGHVS, FQNEAQ. The CDR3 loop spans 15 amino acids. The V segment lost 2 bases and the J segment 5 bases; nucleotides outside the gene matches: 5. The CDR3 nucleotides read TGTGCCAGCAGCTTACTCCGGGACAGGGGGGACGAGCAGTACTTC. Translated, it gives CASSLLRDRGDEQYF.

This chain connects TRBV6-5 to TRBJ1-2; D is possibly TRBD1 (5 bases). Trimming pared 6 bases from V and 7 bases from J, leaving 12 bases between. The CDR3 is 12 residues long. CDR1 and CDR2 (germline): MNHEY, SVGAGI. CDR3 coding DNA: TGTGCCAGCAGGGGACCCGGGGGTGGCTACACCTTC. Its protein product is CASRGPGGGYTF.